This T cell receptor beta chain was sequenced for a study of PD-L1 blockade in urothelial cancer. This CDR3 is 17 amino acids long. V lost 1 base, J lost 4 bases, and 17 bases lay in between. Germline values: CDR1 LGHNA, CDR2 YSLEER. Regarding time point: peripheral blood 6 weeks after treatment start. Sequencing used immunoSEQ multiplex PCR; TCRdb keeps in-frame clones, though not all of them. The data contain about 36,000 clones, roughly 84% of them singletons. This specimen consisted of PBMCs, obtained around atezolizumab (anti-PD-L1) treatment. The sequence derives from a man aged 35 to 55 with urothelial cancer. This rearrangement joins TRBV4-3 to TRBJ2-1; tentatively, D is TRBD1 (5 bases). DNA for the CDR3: TGCGCCAGCAGCCAAGCCCGACAGACCTCACGATACAATGAGCAGTTCTTC. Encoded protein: CASSQARQTSRYNEQFF.